Listed here is a single TCR beta chain. No antigen is known for it. It has no much larger one-base neighbor in the sample; base qualities were not kept. This entry comes from a study of T cell repertoires in cytomegalovirus infection (dated by TCRdb to the late 2010s). Broadly, across the study: Alongside well-studied HLA-B-restricted epitopes, the peptide stimulations were aimed at recently identified HLA-C-restricted CMV epitopes, whose presentation resists viral immunomodulation. The HLA type of each donor mattered for the analysis, because public TCR beta signatures pointed to carriage of CMV infection along with the matching HLA type. General conclusions and limits of the study: The ex vivo response was dominated by HLA-C-restricted CMV-specific TCR beta clonotypes, which also provided the single most frequent clonotype in two of eight donors. Cumulative frequency of public TCR beta family members discriminated carriers of CMV infection plus the relevant HLA type in this cohort and an independent approximately 370-donor cohort.

The instrument was an Illumina HiSeq 1500. TCRdb cleaned the public reads at Q25 with fastp, built clones with MiXCR and kept in-frame beta chains. Rows are combined by CDR3 protein, so each entry shows the most common genes and DNA. In all, the sample holds a few hundred thousand distinct CDR3 sequences, and 30% to 40% of those were seen once. The top ten hold roughly a sixth of the sample. In light of the paper, this sample's treatment or condition label describes: in vitro stimulation with specific CMV peptide epitopes to enrich CMV-specific T cells. Via the germline V gene (reference sequence), CDR1 is DFQATT and CDR2 SNEGSKA. The CDR3 runs 13 amino acids, cysteine and phenylalanine included. Only the CDR3 region is kept as DNA, spanning 39 bases read in frame from base 1. V loses 6 bases of germline sequence and J loses 3 bases, and the interval between the two ends is 15 bases.

The input for sequencing was cultured PBMCs, taken from culture after CMV antigen stimulation. This chain is built from TRBV20-1 and TRBJ2-7, and possibly TRBD1, on 6 matching bases. This clonotype was sampled from a human donor in good health (CMV status not recorded). Some clones in this sample may be carry-over from other donors' samples. The DNA sequence is given as TGCAGTGCCAAGGATACAGGGCTCTACGAGCAGTACTTC. The resulting protein is CSAKDTGLYEQYF.